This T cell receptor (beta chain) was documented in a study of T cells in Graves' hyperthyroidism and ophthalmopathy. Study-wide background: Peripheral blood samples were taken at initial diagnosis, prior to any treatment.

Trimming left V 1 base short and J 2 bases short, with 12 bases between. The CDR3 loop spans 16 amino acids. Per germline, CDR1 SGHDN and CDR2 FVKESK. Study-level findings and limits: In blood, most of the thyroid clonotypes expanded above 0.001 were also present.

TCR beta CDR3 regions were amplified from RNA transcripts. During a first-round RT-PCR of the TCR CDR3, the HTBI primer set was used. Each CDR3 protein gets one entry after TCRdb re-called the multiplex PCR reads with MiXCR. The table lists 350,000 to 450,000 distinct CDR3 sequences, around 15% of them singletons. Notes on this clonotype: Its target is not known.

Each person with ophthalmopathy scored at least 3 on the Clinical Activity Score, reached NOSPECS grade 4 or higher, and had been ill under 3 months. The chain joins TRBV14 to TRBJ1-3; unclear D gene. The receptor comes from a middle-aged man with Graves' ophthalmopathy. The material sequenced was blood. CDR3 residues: CASSQVGTVTGNTIYF. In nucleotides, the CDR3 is TGTGCCAGCAGCCAAGTCGGCACGGTCACTGGAAACACCATATATTTT.